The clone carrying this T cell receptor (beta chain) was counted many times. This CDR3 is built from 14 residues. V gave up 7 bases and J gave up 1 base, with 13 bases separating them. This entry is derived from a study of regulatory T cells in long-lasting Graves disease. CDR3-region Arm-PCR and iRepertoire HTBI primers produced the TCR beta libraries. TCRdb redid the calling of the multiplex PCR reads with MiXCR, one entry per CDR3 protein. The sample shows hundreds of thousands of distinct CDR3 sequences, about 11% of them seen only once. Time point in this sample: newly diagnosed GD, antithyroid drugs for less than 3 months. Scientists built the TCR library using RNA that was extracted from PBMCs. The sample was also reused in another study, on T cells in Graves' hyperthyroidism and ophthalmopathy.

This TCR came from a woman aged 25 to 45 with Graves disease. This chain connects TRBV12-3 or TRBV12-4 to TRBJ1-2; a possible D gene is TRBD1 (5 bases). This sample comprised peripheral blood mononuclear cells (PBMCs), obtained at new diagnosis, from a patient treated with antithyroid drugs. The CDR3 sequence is CASNPGDFNYGYTF. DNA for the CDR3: TGTGCCAGCAATCCCGGGGACTTTAACTATGGCTACACCTTC.